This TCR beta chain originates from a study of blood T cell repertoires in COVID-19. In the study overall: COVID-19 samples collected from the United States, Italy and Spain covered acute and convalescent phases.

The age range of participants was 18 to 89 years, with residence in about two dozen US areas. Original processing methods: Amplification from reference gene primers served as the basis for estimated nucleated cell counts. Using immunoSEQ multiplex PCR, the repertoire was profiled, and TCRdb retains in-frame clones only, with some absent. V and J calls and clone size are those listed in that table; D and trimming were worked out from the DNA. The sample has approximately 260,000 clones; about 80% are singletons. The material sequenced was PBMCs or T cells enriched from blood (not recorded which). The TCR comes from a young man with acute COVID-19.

The CDR3 nucleotides read TGTGCCAGCTCCTCCTCGGGGGGGAGGGGGAACACTGAAGCTTTCTTT. Translated: CASSSSGGRGNTEAFF. The chain couples TRBV18 to TRBJ1-1; D perhaps matches TRBD1 (5 bases). The length of the CDR3 is 16 residues. CDR1 and CDR2 (germline): KGHSH, LQKENI. V was pared by 6 bases and J by 1 base, with 18 bases between. The full variable domain, in which reference TRBV18 and TRBJ1-1 provide the parts outside the CDR3, is NAGVMQNPRHLVRRRGQEARLRCSPMKGHSHVYWYRQLPEEGLKFMVYLQKENIIDESGMPKERFSAEFPKEGPSILRIQQVVRGDSAAYFCASSSSGGRGNTEAFFGQGTRLTVV.